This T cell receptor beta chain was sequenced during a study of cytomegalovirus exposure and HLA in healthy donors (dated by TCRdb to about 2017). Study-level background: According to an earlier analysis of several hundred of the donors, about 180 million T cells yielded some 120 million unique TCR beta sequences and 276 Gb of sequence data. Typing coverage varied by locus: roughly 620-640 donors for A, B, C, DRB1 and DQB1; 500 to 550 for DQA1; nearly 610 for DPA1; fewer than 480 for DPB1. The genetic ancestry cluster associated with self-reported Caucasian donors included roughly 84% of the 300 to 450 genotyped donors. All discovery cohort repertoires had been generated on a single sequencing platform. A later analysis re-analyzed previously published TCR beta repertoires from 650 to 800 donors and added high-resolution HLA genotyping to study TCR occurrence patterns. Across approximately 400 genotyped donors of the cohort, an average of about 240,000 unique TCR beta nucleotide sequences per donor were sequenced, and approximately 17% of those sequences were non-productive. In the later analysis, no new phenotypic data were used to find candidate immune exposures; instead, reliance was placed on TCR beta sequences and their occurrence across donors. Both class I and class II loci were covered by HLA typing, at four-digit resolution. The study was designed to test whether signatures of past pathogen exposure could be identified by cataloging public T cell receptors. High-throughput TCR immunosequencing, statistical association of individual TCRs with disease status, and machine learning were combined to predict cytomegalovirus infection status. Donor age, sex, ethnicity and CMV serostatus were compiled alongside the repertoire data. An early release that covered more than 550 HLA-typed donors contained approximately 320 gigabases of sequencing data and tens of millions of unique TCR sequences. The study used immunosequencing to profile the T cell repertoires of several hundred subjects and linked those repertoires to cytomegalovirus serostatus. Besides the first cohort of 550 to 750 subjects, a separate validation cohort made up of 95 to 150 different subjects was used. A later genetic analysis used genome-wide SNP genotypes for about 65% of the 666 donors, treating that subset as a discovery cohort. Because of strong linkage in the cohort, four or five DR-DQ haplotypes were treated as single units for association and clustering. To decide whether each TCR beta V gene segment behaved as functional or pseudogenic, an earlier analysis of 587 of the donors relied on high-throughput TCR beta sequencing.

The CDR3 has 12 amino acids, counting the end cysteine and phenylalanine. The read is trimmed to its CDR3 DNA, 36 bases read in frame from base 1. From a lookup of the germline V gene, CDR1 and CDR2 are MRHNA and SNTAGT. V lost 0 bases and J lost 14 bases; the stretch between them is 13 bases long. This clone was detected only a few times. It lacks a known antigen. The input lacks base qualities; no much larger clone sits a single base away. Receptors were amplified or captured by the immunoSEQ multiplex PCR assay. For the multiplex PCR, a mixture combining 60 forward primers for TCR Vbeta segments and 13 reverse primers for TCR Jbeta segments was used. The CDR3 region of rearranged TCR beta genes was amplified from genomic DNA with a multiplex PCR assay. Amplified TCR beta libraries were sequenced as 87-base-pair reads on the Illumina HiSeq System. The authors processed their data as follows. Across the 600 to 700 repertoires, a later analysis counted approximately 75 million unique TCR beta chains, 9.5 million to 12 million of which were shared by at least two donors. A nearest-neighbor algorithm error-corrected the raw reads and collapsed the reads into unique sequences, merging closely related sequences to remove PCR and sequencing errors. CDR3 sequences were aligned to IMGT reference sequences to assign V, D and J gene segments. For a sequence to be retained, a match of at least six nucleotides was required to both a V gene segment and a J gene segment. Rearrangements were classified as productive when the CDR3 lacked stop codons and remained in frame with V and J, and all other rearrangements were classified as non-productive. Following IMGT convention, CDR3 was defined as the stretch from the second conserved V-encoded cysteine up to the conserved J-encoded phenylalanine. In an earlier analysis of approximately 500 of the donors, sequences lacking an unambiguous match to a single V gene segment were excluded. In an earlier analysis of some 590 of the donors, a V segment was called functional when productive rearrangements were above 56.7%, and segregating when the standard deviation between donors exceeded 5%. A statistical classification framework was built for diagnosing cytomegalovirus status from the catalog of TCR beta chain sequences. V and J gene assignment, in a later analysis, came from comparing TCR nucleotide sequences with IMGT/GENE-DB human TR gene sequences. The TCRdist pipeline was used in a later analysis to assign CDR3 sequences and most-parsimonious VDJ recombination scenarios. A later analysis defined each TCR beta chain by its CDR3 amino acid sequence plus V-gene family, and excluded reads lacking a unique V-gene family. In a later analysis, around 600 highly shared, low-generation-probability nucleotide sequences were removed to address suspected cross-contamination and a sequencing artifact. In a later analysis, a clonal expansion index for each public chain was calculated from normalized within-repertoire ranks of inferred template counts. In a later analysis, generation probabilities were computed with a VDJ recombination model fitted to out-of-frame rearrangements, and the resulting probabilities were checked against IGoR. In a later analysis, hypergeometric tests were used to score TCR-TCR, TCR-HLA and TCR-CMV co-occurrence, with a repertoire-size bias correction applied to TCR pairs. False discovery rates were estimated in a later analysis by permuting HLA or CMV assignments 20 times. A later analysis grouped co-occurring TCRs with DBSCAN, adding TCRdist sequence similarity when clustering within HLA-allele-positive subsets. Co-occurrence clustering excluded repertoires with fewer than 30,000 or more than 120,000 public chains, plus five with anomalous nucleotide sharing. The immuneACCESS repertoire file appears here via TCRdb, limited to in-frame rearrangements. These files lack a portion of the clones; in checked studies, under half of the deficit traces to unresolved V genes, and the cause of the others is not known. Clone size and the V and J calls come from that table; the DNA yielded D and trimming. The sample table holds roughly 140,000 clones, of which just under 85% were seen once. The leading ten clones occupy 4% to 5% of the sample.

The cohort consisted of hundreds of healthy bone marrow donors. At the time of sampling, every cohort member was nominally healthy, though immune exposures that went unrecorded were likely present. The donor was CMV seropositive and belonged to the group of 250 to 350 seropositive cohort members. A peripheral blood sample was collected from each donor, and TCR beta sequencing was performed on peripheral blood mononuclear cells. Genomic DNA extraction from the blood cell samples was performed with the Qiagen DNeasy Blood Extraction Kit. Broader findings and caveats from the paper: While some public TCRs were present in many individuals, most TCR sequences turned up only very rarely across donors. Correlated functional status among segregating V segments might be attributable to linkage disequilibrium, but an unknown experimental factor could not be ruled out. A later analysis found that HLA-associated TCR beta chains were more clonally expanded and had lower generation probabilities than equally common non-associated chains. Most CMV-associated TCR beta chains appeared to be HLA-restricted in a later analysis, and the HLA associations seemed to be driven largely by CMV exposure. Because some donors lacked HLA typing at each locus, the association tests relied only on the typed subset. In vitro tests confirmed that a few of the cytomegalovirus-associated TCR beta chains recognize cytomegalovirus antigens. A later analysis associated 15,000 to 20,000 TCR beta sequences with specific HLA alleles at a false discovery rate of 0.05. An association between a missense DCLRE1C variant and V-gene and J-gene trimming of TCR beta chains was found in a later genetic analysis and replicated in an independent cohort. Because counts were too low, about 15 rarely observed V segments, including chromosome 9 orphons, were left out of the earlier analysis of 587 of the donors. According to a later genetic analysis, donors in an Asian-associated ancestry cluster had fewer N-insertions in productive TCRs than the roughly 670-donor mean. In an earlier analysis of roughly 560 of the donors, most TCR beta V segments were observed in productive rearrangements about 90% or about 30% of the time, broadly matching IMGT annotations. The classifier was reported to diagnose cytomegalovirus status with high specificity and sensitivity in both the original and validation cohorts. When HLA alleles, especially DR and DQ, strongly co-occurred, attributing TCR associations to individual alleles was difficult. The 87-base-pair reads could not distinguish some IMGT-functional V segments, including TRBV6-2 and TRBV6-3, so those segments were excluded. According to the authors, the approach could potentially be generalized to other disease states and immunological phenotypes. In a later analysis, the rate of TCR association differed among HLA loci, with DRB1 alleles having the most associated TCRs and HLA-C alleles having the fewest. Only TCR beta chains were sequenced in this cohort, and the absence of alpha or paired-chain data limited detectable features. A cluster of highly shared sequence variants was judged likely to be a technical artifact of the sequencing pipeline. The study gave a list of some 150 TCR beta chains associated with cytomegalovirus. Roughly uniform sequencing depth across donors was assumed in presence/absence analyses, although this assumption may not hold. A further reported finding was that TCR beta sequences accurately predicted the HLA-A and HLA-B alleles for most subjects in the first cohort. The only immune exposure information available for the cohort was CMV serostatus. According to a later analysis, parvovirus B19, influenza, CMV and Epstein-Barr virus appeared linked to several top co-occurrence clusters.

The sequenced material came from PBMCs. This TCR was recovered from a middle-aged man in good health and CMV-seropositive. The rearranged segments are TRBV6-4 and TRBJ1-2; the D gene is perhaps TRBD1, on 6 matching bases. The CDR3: CASSDSGGRRTF. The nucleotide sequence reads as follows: TGTGCCAGCAGTGACTCGGGGGGGCGTCGGACCTTC.